This T cell receptor beta chain was recorded in a study of blood T cell repertoires in COVID-19. Looked up from germline, CDR1 is SGHAT and CDR2 is FQNNGV. V lost 5 bases and J lost 0, with 17 bases in between. The CDR3 covers 17 residues. Per the study methods: Amplification from reference gene primers served as the basis for estimated nucleated cell counts. The table came from immunoSEQ multiplex PCR; TCRdb's copy has only in-frame clones and leaves some out. That table gives V, J and clone size, and the DNA gave D and trimming. This sample carries fewer than 400,000 clones, roughly 88% of them seen once, and the ten largest clones take roughly 2.9%.

The J gene is TRBJ1-3, the V gene TRBV11-2; maybe TRBD1 (6 bases). The source material was peripheral blood. The receptor was isolated from a young woman with COVID-19, enrolled during active disease. This CDR3 reads CASSPTQGYDSGNTIYF. DNA of the CDR3: TGTGCCAGCAGCCCTACACAGGGCTACGACTCTGGAAACACCATATATTTT.